One sample yielded the 6 T cell receptor beta chains listed below, sequenced in a study of molecular identifiers for immune sequencing clone quantification. From the PCR reads, TCRdb called clonotypes with MiXCR, one entry per CDR3 protein. This table has 70,000 to 90,000 distinct CDR3 sequences, roughly a fifth appearing once. Sequencing used naive CD8+ T cells from blood, with Jurkat cell RNA spiked in. Subset defined: FACS-sorted CD8+CD4-CCR7+CD45RA+ naive T cells. These receptor sequences come from a human donor in good health. Some libraries in this study had Jurkat cell RNA spiked in.

In regard to this clonotype: A much larger clone is a single base away; this may be a read error. The chain employs TRBV27 and TRBJ2-5; 8 bases match TRBD2. The CDR3 runs 13 residues. The V gene end was trimmed by 6 bases and the J gene end by 9 bases; junction bases not matched to a gene: 9. The germline CDR1 and CDR2 sequences are MNHEY and SMNVEV (reference sequence). CDR3 loop: CASSGLAGEAQYF. For the CDR3, the DNA is TGTGCCAGCAGCGGACTAGCAGGCGAGGCCCAGTACTTC.

The chain employs TRBV7-9 and TRBJ1-3, with D unresolved. Germline assignment: CDR1 SEHNR and CDR2 FQNEAQ (reference sequence). This CDR3 region has 13 residues. With 2 bases removed from V and 8 bases from J, the gap between germline ends came to 10 bases. CDR3 nucleotide sequence: TGTGCCAGCAGCTTATATGATACCTACACCATATATTTT. Protein: CASSLYDTYTIYF.

A word on this clonotype: Its ends do not fully match the called genes, so a read error is possible. V and J are TRBV5-3 and TRBJ1-2; possible D gene TRBD1, 5 bases. TRBV5-3 is flagged as an ORF with uncertain function. The CDR3 has 11 residues. CDR3 loop: CASSWTRGYTF. The CDR3 nucleotides are TGTGCCAGCAGCTGGACAAGGGGCTACACCTTC.

This clonotype came up many times. This chain uses TRBV12-3 or TRBV12-4 with TRBJ2-3; 7 positions agree with TRBD1. The CDR3 length is 15 residues. J was trimmed by 0 bases and V by 2 bases; bases with no gene match: 2. The CDR3 DNA reads as TGTGCCAGCAGTTTATTGGGACAGAGCACAGATACGCAGTATTTT. This codes for CASSLLGQSTDTQYF.

This clonotype was observed many times. V is TRBV3-1 and J is TRBJ2-2; 7 bases match TRBD1. V dropped 3 bases and J dropped 4; count of bases not matched to a gene: 8. The CDR3 covers 16 residues. Germline V CDR1 and CDR2: LGHDT, YNNKEL (reference sequence). CDR3 DNA sequence: TGTGCCAGCAGCCAGGGGACAGCTTGGCGCACCGGGGAGCTGTTTTTT. This translates into CASSQGTAWRTGELFF. Full variable domain (remainder filled in from reference TRBV3-1 and TRBJ2-2): DTAVSQTPKYLVTQMGNDKSIKCEQNLGHDTMYWYKQDSKKFLKIMFSYNNKELIINETVPNRFSPKSPDKAHLNLHINSLELGDSAVYFCASSQGTAWRTGELFFGEGSRLTVL.

This clonotype was counted many times. The chain links TRBV7-3 to TRBJ2-5, with D possibly TRBD2 on 6 matching bases. The CDR3 spans 14 residues. Trimming took off 3 bases at V and 4 bases at J, with 12 bases between the two ends. CDR1 and CDR2 from the germline V gene are SGHTA and FQGTGA. The CDR3 loop is CASSFSGSLETQYF. The CDR3, as DNA: TGTGCCAGCAGCTTTTCCGGGAGTTTAGAGACCCAGTACTTC.